The rows below give T cell receptor beta chains drawn from one sample of a study of blood T cells in healthy people across ages. TCRdb itself ran the 5' RACE reads through MiXCR, one entry per CDR3 protein. The sample consists of about 760,000 distinct CDR3 sequences, 20% to 30% of them appearing once. These data also formed part of another study, on T cells of mothers and their children.

Sequencing input: blood. The receptors were sampled from a boy younger than 18 in good health. Both conserved end residues are part of each CDR3. Each record gives: J gene, V gene, clone size, D gene, CDR3 DNA, CDR3 protein. A D gene is named only where the DNA matches it firmly. For some rows the clone size is stated as once, few or many, or as a class when expanded; others skip it.

j_gene: TRBJ2-7
v_gene: TRBV4-2
abundance: once
d_gene: TRBD1
CDR3nt: TGTGCCAGCAGCCCCACGGGACAGCACTACGAGCAGTACTTC
CDR3aa: CASSPTGQHYEQYF

j_gene: TRBJ2-7
v_gene: TRBV6-2/TRBV6-3
abundance: few
d_gene: -
CDR3nt: TGTGCCAGCAGTTACTCGATTAACTACGAGCAGTACTTC
CDR3aa: CASSYSINYEQYF

j_gene: TRBJ2-1
v_gene: TRBV11-2
abundance: -
d_gene: TRBD2
CDR3nt: TGTGCCAGCAGCTTAGGGACTAGCGGGAGGGCCGGGCCGGGCAATGAGCAGTTCTTC
CDR3aa: CASSLGTSGRAGPGNEQFF

j_gene: TRBJ1-2
v_gene: TRBV20-1
abundance: -
d_gene: -
CDR3nt: TGCAGTGCTAGACAGGCGTTAGGGGGCTACACCTTC
CDR3aa: CSARQALGGYTF

j_gene: TRBJ2-4
v_gene: TRBV29-1
abundance: many
d_gene: -
CDR3nt: TGCAGCGGGCGGGACGACCGGAGCATTCAGTACTTC
CDR3aa: CSGRDDRSIQYF

j_gene: TRBJ2-7
v_gene: TRBV10-3
abundance: -
d_gene: TRBD1
CDR3nt: TGTGCCATCAAGACAGGGGGCAACCTGGTCGAGCAGTACTTC
CDR3aa: CAIKTGGNLVEQYF

j_gene: TRBJ2-1
v_gene: TRBV14
abundance: few
d_gene: -
CDR3nt: TGTGCCAGCAGTTACCGACGCCTAAGCTCCTACAATGAGCAGTTCTTC
CDR3aa: CASSYRRLSSYNEQFF

j_gene: TRBJ1-2
v_gene: TRBV27
abundance: few
d_gene: TRBD1
CDR3nt: TGTGCCAGCAGCCTAAGCGGGGGACAGACAATATATGGCTACACCTTC
CDR3aa: CASSLSGGQTIYGYTF

j_gene: TRBJ2-1
v_gene: TRBV27
abundance: -
d_gene: -
CDR3nt: TGTGCCAGCAGTTTATGGGGGGACAGATACAATGAGCAGTTCTTC
CDR3aa: CASSLWGDRYNEQFF

j_gene: TRBJ1-1
v_gene: TRBV3-1
abundance: few
d_gene: TRBD1
CDR3nt: TGTGCCAGCAGCCGAGACAGGGGCTCTGAAGCTTTCTTT
CDR3aa: CASSRDRGSEAFF

j_gene: TRBJ2-2
v_gene: TRBV13
abundance: -
d_gene: -
CDR3nt: TGTGCCAGCAGCTTAGAACGCCCCGGGAACACCGGGGAGCTGTTTTTT
CDR3aa: CASSLERPGNTGELFF

j_gene: TRBJ2-5
v_gene: TRBV29-1
abundance: -
d_gene: TRBD2
CDR3nt: TGCAGCATAGGGACTAGCGGCCAAGAGACCCAGTACTTC
CDR3aa: CSIGTSGQETQYF

j_gene: TRBJ2-1
v_gene: TRBV15
abundance: few
d_gene: -
CDR3nt: TGTGCCACCAGCGGGGGATGGGACGGGAACAATGAGCAGTTCTTC
CDR3aa: CATSGGWDGNNEQFF

j_gene: TRBJ1-1
v_gene: TRBV5-1
abundance: -
d_gene: -
CDR3nt: TGCGCCAGCAGCTTGGGGTGGGAAGGTGACCAGAGCACTGAAGCTTTCTTT
CDR3aa: CASSLGWEGDQSTEAFF

j_gene: TRBJ1-1
v_gene: TRBV27
abundance: -
d_gene: -
CDR3nt: TGTGCCAGCAGTCCGTTTACAGGGAACACTGAAGCTTTCTTT
CDR3aa: CASSPFTGNTEAFF

j_gene: TRBJ1-2
v_gene: TRBV12-3/TRBV12-4
abundance: once
d_gene: -
CDR3nt: TGTGCCAGCAGTTTAGCCCAGGTCAACTATGGCTACACCTTC
CDR3aa: CASSLAQVNYGYTF

j_gene: TRBJ2-1
v_gene: TRBV7-2
abundance: -
d_gene: -
CDR3nt: TGTGCCAGCAGCTTAGCGGGGGAAGCGGCCTACAATGAGCAGTTCTTC
CDR3aa: CASSLAGEAAYNEQFF

j_gene: TRBJ2-1
v_gene: TRBV9
abundance: -
d_gene: -
CDR3nt: TGTGCCAGCAGCGTAGGACCAAGGACAGCGGATACTTACAATGAGCAGTTCTTC
CDR3aa: CASSVGPRTADTYNEQFF

j_gene: TRBJ1-5
v_gene: TRBV28
abundance: once
d_gene: TRBD1
CDR3nt: TGTGCCAGCAGTCCGACAGGGGTTAGTCAGCCCCAGCATTTT
CDR3aa: CASSPTGVSQPQHF

j_gene: TRBJ2-2
v_gene: TRBV20-1
abundance: few
d_gene: -
CDR3nt: TGCAGTGCTAGACCGGCGGGCACCGGGGAGCTGTTTTTT
CDR3aa: CSARPAGTGELFF

j_gene: TRBJ2-1
v_gene: TRBV6-5
abundance: -
d_gene: -
CDR3nt: TGTGCCACCCACGCCGGCCAGAGCTCCTACAATGAGCAGTTCTTC
CDR3aa: CATHAGQSSYNEQFF

j_gene: TRBJ2-1
v_gene: TRBV6-2/TRBV6-3
abundance: few
d_gene: -
CDR3nt: TGTGCCAGCAGTTATGCCGTGGAGCAGTTCTTC
CDR3aa: CASSYAVEQFF

j_gene: TRBJ2-2
v_gene: TRBV9
abundance: few
d_gene: TRBD2
CDR3nt: TGTGCCAGCAGCTCCTCCCAGGGGCTAGCGGGTTACACCGGGGAGCTGTTTTTT
CDR3aa: CASSSSQGLAGYTGELFF

j_gene: TRBJ2-1
v_gene: TRBV7-9
abundance: once
d_gene: TRBD1
CDR3nt: TGTGCCAGCAGCTTAGCACAGGGGCCGAATGAGCAGTTCTTC
CDR3aa: CASSLAQGPNEQFF

j_gene: TRBJ2-1
v_gene: TRBV29-1
abundance: few
d_gene: -
CDR3nt: TGCAGCGTTGATACGGCTTCCTACAATGAGCAGTTCTTC
CDR3aa: CSVDTASYNEQFF

j_gene: TRBJ2-3
v_gene: TRBV20-1
abundance: -
d_gene: -
CDR3nt: TGCAGTGCTAGGGATCGGGGGTGGCCAGATACGCAGTATTTT
CDR3aa: CSARDRGWPDTQYF

j_gene: TRBJ2-1
v_gene: TRBV28
abundance: -
d_gene: -
CDR3nt: TGTGCCAGCAGAGATATAATCTCCTCCCGGAATGAGCAGTTCTTC
CDR3aa: CASRDIISSRNEQFF

j_gene: TRBJ2-7
v_gene: TRBV28
abundance: few
d_gene: TRBD2
CDR3nt: TGTGCCAGCAGTTTTCTGCTAGCGGGAGAAGGCGAGCAGTACTTC
CDR3aa: CASSFLLAGEGEQYF

j_gene: TRBJ1-2
v_gene: TRBV6-1
abundance: few
d_gene: -
CDR3nt: TGTGCCAGCAGTATAGACCGAATTGCTAACTATGGCTACACCTTC
CDR3aa: CASSIDRIANYGYTF

j_gene: TRBJ2-2
v_gene: TRBV6-5
abundance: -
d_gene: -
CDR3nt: TGTGCCAGCTTGGCGGGGCCGGGGCTCGGGGAGCTGTTTTTT
CDR3aa: CASLAGPGLGELFF

j_gene: TRBJ2-6
v_gene: TRBV7-9
abundance: few
d_gene: TRBD1
CDR3nt: TGTGCCAGCAGCAGAGGACAGGGCCTCTCTGGGGCCAACGTCCTGACTTTC
CDR3aa: CASSRGQGLSGANVLTF

j_gene: TRBJ2-4
v_gene: TRBV6-5
abundance: -
d_gene: -
CDR3nt: TGTGCCAGCAGTTACTCGAGCTGGACAGAAAACATTCAGTACTTC
CDR3aa: CASSYSSWTENIQYF

j_gene: TRBJ2-5
v_gene: TRBV29-1
abundance: few
d_gene: TRBD1
CDR3nt: TGCAGCGAGGCTCAGGGGGAAGGGGAGACCCAGTACTTC
CDR3aa: CSEAQGEGETQYF

j_gene: TRBJ2-1
v_gene: TRBV10-3
abundance: few
d_gene: TRBD2
CDR3nt: TGTGCCATCAGTGAGACCACTAGCGGGACGGATGAGCAGTTCTTC
CDR3aa: CAISETTSGTDEQFF

j_gene: TRBJ2-3
v_gene: TRBV10-3
abundance: -
d_gene: TRBD2
CDR3nt: TGTGCCATCAGTGCTAGCGGGAAGGCAGATACGCAGTATTTT
CDR3aa: CAISASGKADTQYF

j_gene: TRBJ2-7
v_gene: TRBV12-3/TRBV12-4
abundance: few
d_gene: TRBD1
CDR3nt: TGTGCCAGCAGAGGAGGACAGGGGGCGCGGAACGAGCAGTACTTC
CDR3aa: CASRGGQGARNEQYF

j_gene: TRBJ1-4
v_gene: TRBV5-1
abundance: -
d_gene: -
CDR3nt: TGCGCCAGCAGCTTGGGGCAACGGGTGAGGGACTCAACTAATGAAAAACTGTTTTTT
CDR3aa: CASSLGQRVRDSTNEKLFF

j_gene: TRBJ2-1
v_gene: TRBV10-3
abundance: -
d_gene: -
CDR3nt: TGTGCCATCAGTGAAGGGTACAATGAGCAGTTCTTC
CDR3aa: CAISEGYNEQFF

j_gene: TRBJ2-1
v_gene: TRBV4-1
abundance: -
d_gene: TRBD2
CDR3nt: TGCGCCAGCAGCCAAGATGGACTAGCGGGAGTGGATGAGCAGTTCTTC
CDR3aa: CASSQDGLAGVDEQFF

j_gene: TRBJ2-4
v_gene: TRBV12-3/TRBV12-4
abundance: -
d_gene: -
CDR3nt: TGTGCCAGCAGCCTTAAGGGTCGACTAGTCCTCAAAAACATTCAGTACTTC
CDR3aa: CASSLKGRLVLKNIQYF

j_gene: TRBJ2-1
v_gene: TRBV27
abundance: -
d_gene: -
CDR3nt: TGTGCCAGCAGTTTATTTCTCCTCCACAATGAGCAGTTCTTC
CDR3aa: CASSLFLLHNEQFF

j_gene: TRBJ2-5
v_gene: TRBV2
abundance: -
d_gene: -
CDR3nt: TGTGCCACCGTTCGGGGGTACCAAGAGACCCAGTACTTC
CDR3aa: CATVRGYQETQYF

j_gene: TRBJ2-7
v_gene: TRBV16
abundance: few
d_gene: -
CDR3nt: TGTGCCAGCAGCTTCTCCTCGGGGAGTGACGAGCAGTACTTC
CDR3aa: CASSFSSGSDEQYF